Reported below is one T cell receptor beta chain. The antigen is unknown. The data belong to a study of shared clonotypes between healthy human individuals. Points from the study as a whole: Blood was the sole source, and tissue repertoires probably differ. Clonotypes that were shared across a handful of donors made up roughly 5% of naive CD4 clonotypes. Clonotype sharing among donors was thought likely to change with sequencing depth.

Splitting of each subset's genomic DNA was done evenly across several immunoSEQ plates. The assay was immunoSEQ multiplex PCR, and TCRdb's table has in-frame clones only and misses some. The sample gives some 1,600,000 clones, 95% to 99% of which show up once; about 0.45% is in the top ten. J was trimmed by 11 bases and V by 2 bases; bases with no gene match: 11. The V gene's germline CDR1 is SGHTA and CDR2 FQGNSA. CDR3 length: 15 amino acids. The TCR originated in a man aged 25 to 40 in good health. Sample: naive CD4+ T cells sorted from blood. This sample's subset: CD45RA+ positively selected. V usage is TRBV7-2 and J usage is TRBJ1-1; TRBD1 aligns across 10 bases. Written as DNA, the CDR3 is TGTGCCAGCAGCTTAAGGCGTGGGACAGGGGAGGGGGCTTTCTTT. Translated, it gives CASSLRRGTGEGAFF.